The 3 T cell receptor beta chains listed next were all sequenced from one sample in a study of blood T cell repertoires in COVID-19. Produced via immunoSEQ multiplex PCR; TCRdb's table is partial and in-frame only. Here the sample spans approximately 340,000 clones, roughly 90% being singletons. Material: peripheral blood. All receptors come from a man aged 25 to 40 with COVID-19, enrolled during active disease.

This rearrangement joins TRBV19 to TRBJ1-4, with D possibly matching TRBD1 (6 bases). CDR1 LNHDA and CDR2 SQIVND come from the germline V gene (reference sequence). CDR3 length: 14 residues. V was pared by 6 bases and J by 4 bases, with 12 bases between. The CDR3 here is CASSLDSLNEKLFF. As DNA, the CDR3 is TGTGCCAGTAGCCTGGACAGTCTTAATGAAAAACTGTTTTTT.

V and J are TRBV5-4 and TRBJ1-4, with TRBD1 matching 8 bases. Germline V gives CDR1 SGHNT, CDR2 YYREEE (reference sequence). V trimming: 0 bases; J trimming: 3 bases; junction bases outside the gene matches: 7. The CDR3 runs to 17 residues. CDR3 sequence (DNA): TGTGCCAGCAGCTTGGGTTCAGGGGGCGCGGCTAATGAAAAACTGTTTTTT. Residues: CASSLGSGGAANEKLFF.

The rearrangement uses TRBV18 and TRBJ2-7; D unclear. Between the trimmed V and J ends, which lost 0 bases and 3 bases, there was a span of 6 bases. CDR3 length equals 13 residues. CDR1 is KGHSH and CDR2 is LQKENI in the germline V gene. The CDR3 sequence: CASSPPPGYEQYF. CDR3 sequence (DNA): TGTGCCAGCTCACCACCGCCAGGCTACGAGCAGTACTTC.